This is a list of T cell receptor beta chains from one sample in a study of cytomegalovirus exposure and HLA in healthy donors. Data came from immunoSEQ multiplex PCR; TCRdb stores just in-frame clones and leaves some out. The sample lists more than 150,000 clones, approximately 79% seen once, with around 1.4% in the top ten. The specimen was PBMCs. These receptors came from a girl between 5 and 17 years old in good health and CMV-seropositive. Each CDR3 is given with its conserved first and last residue. D genes are given only for firm matches. Expanded clones get a size class; other rows say once, few or many, or leave the size out.

clone_size j_call v_call d_call cdr3_nt cdr3_aa
few TRBJ2-5 TRBV7-2 TRBD2 TGTGCCAGCAGCTTAGCGCTGGCGGGGGGCTCGAAGTGGACCCAGTACTTC CASSLALAGGSKWTQYF
few TRBJ2-6 TRBV7-2 . TGTGCCAGCAGCTGGGACAACAGAAACTCTGGGGCCAACGTCCTGACTTTC CASSWDNRNSGANVLTF
. TRBJ1-2 TRBV4-3 . TGCGCCAGCAGCCCATCGGAGTTAGCCTATGGCTACACCTTC CASSPSELAYGYTF
. TRBJ2-7 TRBV11-2 TRBD1 TGTGCCAGCAGCCGTGCATTACAGGGGGCCACCTACGAGCAGTACTTC CASSRALQGATYEQYF
few TRBJ2-5 TRBV9 . TGTGCCAGCAGCGTTGCCTCGAAGGAGGGGACCCAGTACTTC CASSVASKEGTQYF
. TRBJ1-6 TRBV2 . TGTGCCAGCAGCCGCGGGACCTTAAATTCACCCCTCCACTTT CASSRGTLNSPLHF
. TRBJ1-6 TRBV11-3 TRBD1 TGTGCCAGCAGCTTCCGGGACAGGGCCTATAATTCACCCCTCCACTTT CASSFRDRAYNSPLHF
. TRBJ1-1 TRBV7-6 TRBD1 TGTGCCAGCAGCTTAGCCGAGACAGGGGGGGACACTGAAGCTTTCTTT CASSLAETGGDTEAFF
. TRBJ2-1 TRBV10-3 TRBD2 TGTGCCATCAGTGAAGGCGGGGGGGCCTACAATGAGCAGTTCTTC CAISEGGGAYNEQFF
. TRBJ2-7 TRBV5-6 TRBD1 TGTGCCAGCAGCGAAGGACAGGCCTACGAGCAGTACTTC CASSEGQAYEQYF
. TRBJ1-1 TRBV9 . TGTGCCAGCAGCGTAGCCGGGAACACTGAAGCTTTCTTT CASSVAGNTEAFF
. TRBJ2-1 TRBV6-1 TRBD1 TGTGCCAGCAGCCTCCGGGACAGGGAACGTGGTGAGCAGTTCTTC CASSLRDRERGEQFF
. TRBJ1-2 TRBV7-8 . TGTGCCAGCAGCCCCGGTCGCACCGGCGGGTTGCGAGGCTACACCTTC CASSPGRTGGLRGYTF
. TRBJ2-1 TRBV5-1 . TGCGCCAGCAGCTTGTACGGAATTGACAACGATGAGCAGTTCTTC CASSLYGIDNDEQFF
. TRBJ2-7 TRBV19 TRBD1 TGTGCCAGTACCTCAGCCGGACAGGGAGGCGAGCAGTACTTC CASTSAGQGGEQYF
. TRBJ2-7 TRBV10-2 TRBD1 TGCGCCAGCAGCGCTCCCGGGACAGGGAAGAATTACGAGCAGTACTTC CASSAPGTGKNYEQYF
. TRBJ2-3 TRBV6-6 TRBD2 TGTGCCAGCTCTCAAGCGGGGAGCACAGATACGCAGTATTTT CASSQAGSTDTQYF
. TRBJ1-2 TRBV5-4 TRBD1 TGTGCCAGCAGCCCCGGACAGGGGGCTGGATATGGCTACACCTTC CASSPGQGAGYGYTF
once TRBJ2-1 TRBV6-4 . TGTGCCAGCAGTGACTCATCAGGGTTCTACAATGAGCAGTTCTTC CASSDSSGFYNEQFF
. TRBJ1-6 TRBV6-1 . TGTGCCATTGAGACGGGGTATTCACCCCTCCACTTT CAIETGYSPLHF
. TRBJ1-1 TRBV7-9 . TGTGCCAGCAGCCCCCTGAACGGGGAGAACACTGAAGCTTTCTTT CASSPLNGENTEAFF
. TRBJ2-5 TRBV7-9 . TGTGCCAGCAGCTCTATGGCGGGGAAGGGGACCCAGTACTTC CASSSMAGKGTQYF
. TRBJ1-2 TRBV7-2 TRBD1 TGTGCCAGCACCACAGGGGGTAACTATGGCTACACCTTC CASTTGGNYGYTF
once TRBJ1-1 TRBV6-5 . TGTGCCAGCAGTTACTTTGGGGCGAAGAACACTGAAGCTTTCTTT CASSYFGAKNTEAFF
. TRBJ2-2 TRBV6-5 . TGTGCCAGCACTCCGGGGACCGGGGAGCTGTTTTTT CASTPGTGELFF
. TRBJ2-4 TRBV4-2 . TGTGCCAGCAGCCAAGACCCGAGTTTAGCCAAAAACATTCAGTACTTC CASSQDPSLAKNIQYF
. TRBJ1-1 TRBV19 TRBD1 TGTGCCAGTAATCCAGGGGGTCTCTACACTGAAGCTTTCTTT CASNPGGLYTEAFF
once TRBJ2-1 TRBV7-9 TRBD2 TGTGCCGCGGGTAAGCGGGGGGGCAATGAGCAGTTCTTC CAAGKRGGNEQFF
. TRBJ2-2 TRBV5-1 TRBD1 TGCGCCAGCAGCATACAGGGGGCCCTAGGCACCGGGGAGCTGTTTTTT CASSIQGALGTGELFF
. TRBJ1-6 TRBV6-5 . TGTGCCAGCAGTTGGGGGACACGGAACTATTCACCCCTCCACTTT CASSWGTRNYSPLHF
. TRBJ1-1 TRBV7-9 . TGTGCCAGTGATGCGCGGGGGGGCATCACTGAAGCTTTCTTT CASDARGGITEAFF
. TRBJ1-4 TRBV6-1 . TGTGCCAGCAGGTTGTCACAGGGTAATGAAAAACTGTTTTTT CASRLSQGNEKLFF
. TRBJ2-1 TRBV4-3 . TGCGCCAGCAGCCAAGAATACAGGGCCTCCCCCTACAATGAGCAGTTCTTC CASSQEYRASPYNEQFF
. TRBJ1-2 TRBV11-2 TRBD1 TGTGCCAGCAGCTTGGGACAGGGGGCTGACTATGGCTACACCTTC CASSLGQGADYGYTF
. TRBJ2-1 TRBV19 . TGTGCCAGCAAGACACCACAGGACCCCAGGGGTGAGCAGTTCTTC CASKTPQDPRGEQFF
. TRBJ2-3 TRBV10-1 . TGCGCCAGCAGTGTGAGACAGTTCCATACGCAGTATTTT CASSVRQFHTQYF
. TRBJ1-5 TRBV7-2 . TGTGCCAGCAGCTCAGGGTTGAGCAATCAGCCCCAGCATTTT CASSSGLSNQPQHF
. TRBJ2-3 TRBV18 TRBD2 TGTGCCAGCTCACCACCCGTAGGGAGCGGGGGGGCAGATACGCAGTATTTT CASSPPVGSGGADTQYF
. TRBJ2-1 TRBV30 TRBD1 TGTGCCTGGAGGCCAGGGGGCCCAAGGAGCTCCTACAATGAGCAGTTCTTC CAWRPGGPRSSYNEQFF
. TRBJ2-2 TRBV30 . TGTGCCTGGAGCGACGACTCGTTAGGGGAGCTGTTTTTT CAWSDDSLGELFF
. TRBJ2-4 TRBV4-1 . TGCGCCAGCAGCCAAGGCAGGGATGGGGTAGACATTCAGTACTTC CASSQGRDGVDIQYF